This TCR beta chain was retrieved from a study of T cell changes during pregnancy in multiple sclerosis. The germline V and J ends were trimmed by 0 bases and 8 bases, with 14 bases remaining between them. CDR3 length equals 14 residues. Germline CDR1 SGHDT, CDR2 YYEEEE. TCRdb's table, derived via immunoSEQ multiplex PCR, lists solely in-frame clones and lacks some. The data contain some 120,000 clones, about 93% of them seen just once; the ten biggest clones take up less than 7.5%. The chain couples TRBV5-6 to TRBJ1-2; D is ambiguous. Source: peripheral blood, taken before pregnancy. The sequence came from a female donor with multiple sclerosis, enrolled in a pregnancy study. DNA of the CDR3: TGTGCCAGCAGCTTGGAACCGAGGGCTGGCGGCTACACCTTC. It is translated as CASSLEPRAGGYTF. Variable domain in full (rest from reference TRBV5-6 and TRBJ1-2): DAGVTQSPTHLIKTRGQQVTLRCSPKSGHDTVSWYQQALGQGPQFIFQYYEEEERQRGNFPDRFSGHQFPNYSSELNVNALLLGDSALYLCASSLEPRAGGYTFGSGTRLTVV.